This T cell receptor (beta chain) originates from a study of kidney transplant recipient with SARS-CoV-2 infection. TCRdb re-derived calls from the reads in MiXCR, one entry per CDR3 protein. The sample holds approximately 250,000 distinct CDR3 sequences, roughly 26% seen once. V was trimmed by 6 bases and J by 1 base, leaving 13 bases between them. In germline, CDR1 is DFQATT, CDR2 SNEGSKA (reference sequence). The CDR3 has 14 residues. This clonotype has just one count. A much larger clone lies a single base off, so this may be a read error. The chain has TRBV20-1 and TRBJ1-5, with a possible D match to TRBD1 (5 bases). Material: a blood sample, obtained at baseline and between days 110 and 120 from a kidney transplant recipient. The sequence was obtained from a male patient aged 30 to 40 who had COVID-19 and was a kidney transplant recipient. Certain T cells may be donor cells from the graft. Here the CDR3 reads CSAKGGGSNQPQHF. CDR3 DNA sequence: TGCAGTGCAAAGGGTGGGGGAAGCAATCAGCCCCAGCATTTT.